These T cell receptor beta chains were read from a single sample in a study of beta chain features in type 1 diabetes. This table comes from immunoSEQ multiplex PCR, and its TCRdb copy is limited to in-frame clones, with some not included. Found here are around 600,000 clones, 12% of them singletons; the top ten hold around 0.12%. Input material: naive CD4+ T cells from blood. These receptors were obtained from a young man with type 1 diabetes. Each CDR3 is given with its conserved first and last residue. Each record gives: J gene, V gene, clone size, D gene, CDR3 DNA, CDR3 protein. The D gene is left open where the match is weak. Size is omitted from some rows. Given values are once, few, many or a class for expanded clones.

>TRBJ1-5|TRBV7-6|once|-
TGTGCCAGCAGCCTCGAATCCCAAGGGCCCCAGCATTTT
CASSLESQGPQHF
>TRBJ2-1|TRBV9|-|-
TGTGCCAGCAGCGCTCGGGGGAGCTCCTACAATGAGCAGTTCTTC
CASSARGSSYNEQFF
>TRBJ2-3|TRBV5-4|few|TRBD1
TGTGCCAGCAGCCTACCCGGACAGGGCACAGATACGCAGTATTTT
CASSLPGQGTDTQYF
>TRBJ2-2|TRBV6-5|few|-
TGTGCCAGCAGTTACTCATCCGGGGTGAACACCGGGGAGCTGTTTTTT
CASSYSSGVNTGELFF
>TRBJ2-7|TRBV7-2|many|-
TGTGCCAGCAGCCCCTCCTACGAGCAGTACTTC
CASSPSYEQYF
>TRBJ2-7|TRBV6-5|-|-
TGTGCCAGCAGTTACTCGGGGGGAATGTCCTACGAGCAGTACTTC
CASSYSGGMSYEQYF
>TRBJ1-4|TRBV5-4|-|-
TGTGCCAGCAGCTTTAGTTCTGATGAAAAACTGTTTTTT
CASSFSSDEKLFF
>TRBJ2-2|TRBV6-4|-|TRBD1
TGTGCCAGCAGAGCTACAGGGGACGGCGGGGAGCTGTTTTTT
CASRATGDGGELFF
>TRBJ1-4|TRBV19|-|TRBD1
TGTGCCAGTAGTCAACAGGGGGCGTTTGAAAAACTGTTTTTT
CASSQQGAFEKLFF
>TRBJ2-3|TRBV5-1|-|-
TGCGCCAGCAGCTTGGAACAGGAAAGCACAGATACGCAGTATTTT
CASSLEQESTDTQYF
>TRBJ1-3|TRBV5-4|-|-
TGTGCCAGCAGCTTGGCCACGGTCTCTGGAAACACCATATATTTT
CASSLATVSGNTIYF
>TRBJ2-5|TRBV9|few|TRBD2
TGTGCCAGCAGCGTATCCCCCTGGGGTAGCGGGGGGGAAGAGACCCAGTACTTC
CASSVSPWGSGGEETQYF
>TRBJ2-7|TRBV6-1|few|-
TGTGCCAGCCTTCCGAGAGGGATGACCTACGAGCAGTACTTC
CASLPRGMTYEQYF
>TRBJ1-2|TRBV15|-|-
TGTGCCACCAGCAGAGATCAAGTTGTGCGAGGAGATGGCTACACCTTC
CATSRDQVVRGDGYTF
>TRBJ2-7|TRBV28|few|TRBD1
TGTGCCAGCTATGGGGGGACAGGGGGCTACGAGCAGTACTTC
CASYGGTGGYEQYF
>TRBJ2-3|TRBV2|few|-
TGTGCCAGCATTCAGGACGACACAGATACGCAGTATTTT
CASIQDDTDTQYF
>TRBJ2-7|TRBV7-6|-|-
TGTGCCAGCAGCCGGGACCCTGGGGGCGAGCAGTACTTC
CASSRDPGGEQYF